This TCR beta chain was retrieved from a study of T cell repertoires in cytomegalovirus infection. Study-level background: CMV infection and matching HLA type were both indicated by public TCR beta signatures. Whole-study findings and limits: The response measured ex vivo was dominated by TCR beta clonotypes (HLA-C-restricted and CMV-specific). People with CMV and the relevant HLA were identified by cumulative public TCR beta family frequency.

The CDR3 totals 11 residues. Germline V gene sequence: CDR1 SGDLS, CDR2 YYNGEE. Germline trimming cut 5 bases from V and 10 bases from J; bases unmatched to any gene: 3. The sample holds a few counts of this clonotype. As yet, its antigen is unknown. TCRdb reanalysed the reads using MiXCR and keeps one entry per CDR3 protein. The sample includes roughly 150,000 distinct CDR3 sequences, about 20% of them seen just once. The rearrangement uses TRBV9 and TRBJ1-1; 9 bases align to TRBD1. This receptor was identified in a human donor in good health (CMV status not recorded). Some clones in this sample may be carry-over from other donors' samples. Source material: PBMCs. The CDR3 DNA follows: TGTGCCAGCAGGGGACAGGGCCGAGCTTTCTTT. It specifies CASRGQGRAFF. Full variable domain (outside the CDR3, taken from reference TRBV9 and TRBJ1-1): DSGVTQTPKHLITATGQRVTLRCSPRSGDLSVYWYQQSLDQGLQFLIQYYNGEERAKGNILERFSAQQFPDLHSELNLSSLELGDSALYFCASRGQGRAFFGQGTRLTVV.